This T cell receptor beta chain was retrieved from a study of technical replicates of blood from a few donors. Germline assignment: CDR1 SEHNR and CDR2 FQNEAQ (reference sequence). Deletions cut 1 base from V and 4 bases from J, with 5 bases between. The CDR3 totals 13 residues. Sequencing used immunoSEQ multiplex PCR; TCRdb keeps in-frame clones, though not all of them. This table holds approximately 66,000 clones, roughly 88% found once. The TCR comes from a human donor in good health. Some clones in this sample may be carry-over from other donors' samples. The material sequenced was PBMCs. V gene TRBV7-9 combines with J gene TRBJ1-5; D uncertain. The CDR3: CASSLDQNQPQHF. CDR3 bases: TGTGCCAGCAGCTTAGATCAGAATCAGCCCCAGCATTTT.